This TCR beta chain was sequenced in a study of radiation and T cells in renal cell carcinoma. Points on this clone: The antigen is undetermined.

TCRdb keeps only in-frame clones here, not all; method: immunoSEQ multiplex PCR. The sample holds 85,000 to 100,000 clones, roughly 90% seen once. The V end was cut by 0 bases, the J end by 8 bases, with 7 bases between. Germline lookup yields CDR1 GTSNPN and CDR2 SVGIG (reference sequence). The CDR3 extends over 12 amino acids. Specified time point: baseline pretreatment blood. As to treatment: 15 Gy SBRT to primary tumor, nephrectomy 4 weeks later. Blood was sampled at baseline, 2 weeks and 4 weeks after SBRT. The patient's renal cell carcinoma had clear cell pathology. Study-wide results and limits: In blood, top tumor clones expanded by 2 weeks, shrinking by 4.

The clonotype originates from a man in his fifties with renal cell carcinoma. The chain links TRBV30 to TRBJ1-4; D remains unclear. The sequencing used blood, collected from a patient whose treatment included radiotherapy and nephrectomy. The CDR3 sequence is CAWSVLREKLFF. CDR3 nucleotides: TGTGCCTGGAGTGTACTGAGAGAAAAACTGTTTTTT.